These 6 T cell receptor beta chains share one sample of origin, sequenced in a study of blood T cell repertoires in COVID-19. Profiling relied on immunoSEQ multiplex PCR, and the TCRdb table lists in-frame clones only, not all of them. The table records fewer than 350,000 clones, 80% to 90% of them present only once. Sequenced sample: peripheral blood. These receptors originate from a woman in her thirties with COVID-19, enrolled during active disease.

This clone has a single count. The chain uses TRBV18 and TRBJ1-5; 11 bases map to TRBD1. The CDR3 spans 14 residues. Germline V gene lookup returns CDR1 KGHSH and CDR2 LQKENI. V lost 5 bases, J lost 7 bases, and 4 bases stayed unmatched. Here the CDR3 reads CASSLDRGRQPQHF. The CDR3 DNA is TGTGCCAGCTCATTGGACAGGGGGCGACAGCCCCAGCATTTT.

The CDR3 loop is CASSFRGGRLFTYNEQFF. The CDR3 DNA reads TGTGCCAGCAGCTTTAGGGGGGGAAGGCTATTTACCTACAATGAGCAGTTCTTC. The V call is TRBV5-4, the J call TRBJ2-1, with D possibly being TRBD2 (7 bases). This CDR3 is 18 amino acids long. Germline assignment: CDR1 SGHNT and CDR2 YYREEE (reference sequence). V was clipped by 2 bases and J by 2 bases, with 20 bases between them.

The V and J genes are TRBV5-1 and TRBJ1-3, with TRBD1 matching over 7 bases. Unmatched junction bases numbered 10, after V lost 4 bases and J lost 0 bases. This CDR3 has 17 residues. Germline V gene data show CDR1 as SGHRS and CDR2 as YFSETQ. The CDR3 DNA reads TGCGCCAGCAGCCAAAGGGGACAGAAGAGCTCTGGAAACACCATATATTTT. Its protein product is CASSQRGQKSSGNTIYF. Full variable domain (outside the CDR3, taken from reference TRBV5-1 and TRBJ1-3): KAGVTQTPRYLIKTRGQQVTLSCSPISGHRSVSWYQQTPGQGLQFLFEYFSETQRNKGNFPGRFSGRQFSNSRSEMNVSTLELGDSALYLCASSQRGQKSSGNTIYFGEGSWLTVV.

In this sample, this clone turned up once. The V gene is TRBV19, the J gene TRBJ1-2; 8 bases are a match to TRBD1. The CDR3 covers 14 residues. Germline CDR1 LNHDA, CDR2 SQIVND (reference sequence). V lost 2 bases to trimming and J lost 9 bases; unmatched junction nucleotides: 8. The CDR3 region has the DNA TGTGCCAGTAGTATACCGGGGACAGGACCGCGCTACACCTTC. This sequence encodes CASSIPGTGPRYTF. The full variable domain, in which reference TRBV19 and TRBJ1-2 provide the parts outside the CDR3, is DGGITQSPKYLFRKEGQNVTLSCEQNLNHDAMYWYRQDPGQGLRLIYYSQIVNDFQKGDIAEGYSVSREKKESFPLTVTSAQKNPTAFYLCASSIPGTGPRYTFGSGTRLTVV.

CDR3 loop: CASSPAMGGYEQYF. The DNA of the CDR3 is TGTGCCAGCTCACCGGCCATGGGGGGTTACGAGCAGTACTTC. This chain joins TRBV18 and TRBJ2-7; the D gene is possibly TRBD2 (6 bases). Looked up from germline, CDR1 is KGHSH and CDR2 is LQKENI. The CDR3 runs to 14 residues. Trimming took off 3 bases at V and 4 bases at J, with 13 bases between the two ends.

The rearrangement links TRBV7-9 to TRBJ2-1, with no clear D. Per germline, CDR1 SEHNR and CDR2 FQNEAQ (reference sequence). Trimming stripped 0 bases from V and 4 bases from J, with 13 bases between. The CDR3 spans 16 residues. Written as DNA, the CDR3 is TGTGCCAGCAGCTTAGCGATGGGCAGCCTATACAATGAGCAGTTCTTC. Protein sequence: CASSLAMGSLYNEQFF.